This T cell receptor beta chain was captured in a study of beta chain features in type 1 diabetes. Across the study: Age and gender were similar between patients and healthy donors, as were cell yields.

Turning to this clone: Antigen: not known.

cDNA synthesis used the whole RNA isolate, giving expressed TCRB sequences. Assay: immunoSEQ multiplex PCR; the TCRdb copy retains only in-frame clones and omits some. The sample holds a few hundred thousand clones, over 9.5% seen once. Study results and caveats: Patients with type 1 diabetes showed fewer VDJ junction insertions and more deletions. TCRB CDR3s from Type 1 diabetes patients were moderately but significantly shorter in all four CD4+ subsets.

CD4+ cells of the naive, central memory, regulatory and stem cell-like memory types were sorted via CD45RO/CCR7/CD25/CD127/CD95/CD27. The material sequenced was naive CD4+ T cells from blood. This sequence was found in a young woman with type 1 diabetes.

For the CDR3, the DNA is TGTGCCAGCAGCCTAACAGGGACTGAAGCTTTCTTT. This codes for CASSLTGTEAFF. This chain links TRBV6-5 with TRBJ1-1; weak D call: TRBD1 (6 bases). CDR1 and CDR2 (germline): MNHEY, SVGAGI. The germline V and J ends were trimmed by 6 bases and 5 bases, with 10 bases remaining between them. This CDR3 is 12 amino acids long.